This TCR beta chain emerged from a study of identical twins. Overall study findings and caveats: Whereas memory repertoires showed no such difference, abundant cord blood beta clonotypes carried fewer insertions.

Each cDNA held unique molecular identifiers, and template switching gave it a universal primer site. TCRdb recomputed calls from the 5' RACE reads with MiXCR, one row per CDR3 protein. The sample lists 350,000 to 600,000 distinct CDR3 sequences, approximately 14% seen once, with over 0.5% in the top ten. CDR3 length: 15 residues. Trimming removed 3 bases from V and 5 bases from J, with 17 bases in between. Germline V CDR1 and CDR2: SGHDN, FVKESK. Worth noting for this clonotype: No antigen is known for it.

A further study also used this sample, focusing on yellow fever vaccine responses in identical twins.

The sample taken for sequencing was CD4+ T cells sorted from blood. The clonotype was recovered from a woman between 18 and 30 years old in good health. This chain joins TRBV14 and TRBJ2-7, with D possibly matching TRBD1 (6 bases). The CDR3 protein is CASSQQRQVRHEQYF. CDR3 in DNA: TGTGCCAGCAGCCAGCAACGACAGGTTCGCCACGAGCAGTACTTC.